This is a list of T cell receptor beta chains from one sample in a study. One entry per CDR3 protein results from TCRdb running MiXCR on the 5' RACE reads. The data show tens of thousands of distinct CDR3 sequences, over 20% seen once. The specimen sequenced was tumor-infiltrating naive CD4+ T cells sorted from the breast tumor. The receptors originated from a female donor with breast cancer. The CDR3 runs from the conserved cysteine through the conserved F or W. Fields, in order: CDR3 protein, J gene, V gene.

CATSDFKGPRPNAQFF | TRBJ2-1 | TRBV24-1
CASSGRTSGTYEQYF | TRBJ2-7 | TRBV6-2/TRBV6-3
CASNQAGDQPQHF | TRBJ1-5 | TRBV4-1
CASSFETLGTGELFF | TRBJ2-2 | TRBV12-3/TRBV12-4
CATSRDGYEQYF | TRBJ2-7 | TRBV15
CASSLGGQIYNEQFF | TRBJ2-1 | TRBV5-1
CSARGPAGVYNEQFF | TRBJ2-1 | TRBV20-1
CASSLFGRGNTGELFF | TRBJ2-2 | TRBV28
CSVGGSGVYNEQSF | TRBJ2-1 | TRBV29-1
CSVKLAANTEAFF | TRBJ1-1 | TRBV29-1